This is a list of T cell receptor beta chains from one sample in a study of T-cell memory formation after mild COVID-19. One entry per CDR3 protein results from TCRdb running MiXCR on the 5' RACE reads. The top ten hold over 20% of the sample, which has 340,000 or so distinct CDR3 sequences, 13% seen once. Sequencing was done on a sample of PBMCs or a T cell subset sorted from them (not recorded which). The receptor set was obtained from a man aged 18 to 30 who had mild COVID-19 (a few samples of this study predate the infection). Cell type and time point are not known. Both conserved end residues are part of each CDR3. The order of the fields is V gene, D gene, J gene, clone size, CDR3 protein, CDR3 DNA. D genes are given only for firm matches. Size is stated for part of the rows, as once, few or many counts, or as a class when the clone is expanded.

v_gene: TRBV6-2/TRBV6-3
d_gene: NA
j_gene: TRBJ2-2
abundance: few
CDR3aa: CASSPGRGANGELFF
CDR3nt: TGTGCCAGCAGCCCCGGAAGGGGGGCGAACGGGGAGCTGTTTTTT

v_gene: TRBV4-3
d_gene: NA
j_gene: TRBJ2-5
abundance: few
CDR3aa: CASSQDRQRGETQYF
CDR3nt: TGCGCCAGCAGCCAAGATCGTCAGCGCGGGGAGACCCAGTACTTC

v_gene: TRBV12-3/TRBV12-4
d_gene: NA
j_gene: TRBJ2-5
abundance: many
CDR3aa: CASGGPETQYF
CDR3nt: TGTGCCAGCGGGGGGCCAGAGACCCAGTACTTC

v_gene: TRBV3-1
d_gene: NA
j_gene: TRBJ2-1
abundance: few
CDR3aa: CASSPFAGTSYNEQFF
CDR3nt: TGTGCCAGCAGCCCGTTCGCGGGGACCAGCTACAATGAGCAGTTCTTC

v_gene: TRBV13
d_gene: NA
j_gene: TRBJ2-7
abundance: many
CDR3aa: CASSRRDAPYEQYF
CDR3nt: TGTGCCAGCAGCCGACGGGATGCTCCCTACGAGCAGTACTTC

v_gene: TRBV29-1
d_gene: NA
j_gene: TRBJ2-6
abundance: NA
CDR3aa: CSVVAGPVLTF
CDR3nt: TGCAGCGTTGTTGCAGGCCCTGTCCTGACTTTC

v_gene: TRBV7-3
d_gene: NA
j_gene: TRBJ1-6
abundance: NA
CDR3aa: CASSLYSRAFQSPLHF
CDR3nt: TGTGCCAGCAGCCTGTACAGCAGGGCTTTTCAATCACCCCTCCACTTT

v_gene: TRBV7-2
d_gene: NA
j_gene: TRBJ2-3
abundance: few
CDR3aa: CASSPQGISTDTQYF
CDR3nt: TGTGCCAGCAGCCCTCAGGGGATTAGCACAGATACGCAGTATTTT

v_gene: TRBV19
d_gene: NA
j_gene: TRBJ2-2
abundance: NA
CDR3aa: CASSISADRQANTGELFF
CDR3nt: TGTGCCAGTAGTATAAGCGCCGACAGGCAGGCGAACACCGGGGAGCTGTTTTTT

v_gene: TRBV28
d_gene: TRBD1
j_gene: TRBJ2-2
abundance: few
CDR3aa: CASESLRRDRVYTGELFF
CDR3nt: TGTGCCAGCGAGTCCCTAAGGCGGGACAGGGTTTACACCGGGGAGCTGTTTTTT

v_gene: TRBV6-2/TRBV6-3
d_gene: NA
j_gene: TRBJ2-5
abundance: NA
CDR3aa: CASSYVPRETQYF
CDR3nt: TGTGCCAGCAGTTACGTCCCCCGGGAGACCCAGTACTTC

v_gene: TRBV29-1
d_gene: NA
j_gene: TRBJ1-1
abundance: few
CDR3aa: CSVPGSTEAFF
CDR3nt: TGCAGCGTTCCCGGTAGCACTGAAGCTTTCTTT

v_gene: TRBV11-2
d_gene: TRBD2
j_gene: TRBJ2-1
abundance: few
CDR3aa: CASSQIAGRSYNEQFF
CDR3nt: TGTGCCAGCAGCCAAATAGCGGGCCGCTCCTACAATGAGCAGTTCTTC

v_gene: TRBV10-3
d_gene: NA
j_gene: TRBJ1-2
abundance: NA
CDR3aa: CAITETGVYGYTF
CDR3nt: TGTGCCATCACAGAGACGGGGGTCTATGGCTACACCTTC

v_gene: TRBV20-1
d_gene: NA
j_gene: TRBJ1-6
abundance: few
CDR3aa: CSAGESRGSFYNSPLHF
CDR3nt: TGCAGTGCTGGAGAATCGAGGGGGAGTTTCTATAATTCACCCCTCCACTTT

v_gene: TRBV5-1
d_gene: NA
j_gene: TRBJ1-5
abundance: NA
CDR3aa: CASSSTGLNQPQHF
CDR3nt: TGCGCCAGCAGCTCTACAGGGCTCAATCAGCCCCAGCATTTT

v_gene: TRBV7-9
d_gene: NA
j_gene: TRBJ1-4
abundance: few
CDR3aa: CASSLRGTTNEKLFF
CDR3nt: TGTGCCAGCAGCCTCCGTGGGACAACTAATGAAAAACTGTTTTTT

v_gene: TRBV27
d_gene: NA
j_gene: TRBJ2-2
abundance: few
CDR3aa: CASSLNPGAGELFF
CDR3nt: TGTGCCAGCAGTTTAAATCCAGGGGCCGGGGAGCTGTTTTTT